The TCR beta chain described here comes from a study of vaccination and CD4 T cells after COVID-19. Study details: Six males and four females, two of them Hispanic, were enrolled as convalescents. Study findings and constraints: A median of approximately 90% of reactive clones, in convalescent patients, became evident only post-vaccination. The median count of SARS-CoV-2-reactive clonotypes rose from around 21 to 38, not significantly.

With the Oncomine TCR Beta short-read assay, DNA from cultured CD4+ T cells was sequenced. Each CDR3 protein gets one entry after TCRdb re-called the PCR reads with MiXCR. The sample has 20,000 to 25,000 distinct CDR3 sequences; less than 70% are singletons. This clonotype has more than one count but fewer than ten. Its antigen is as yet unknown. Treatment described: roughly 10-day PBMC culture with coronavirus spike peptide pools or control peptides (ViraFEST assay). For ViraFEST, peptide pools expanded antigen-specific T cells, after which the TCRs were sequenced. V was clipped by 3 bases and J by 2 bases, with 8 bases between them. This CDR3 spans 14 amino acids. Germline V lookup: CDR1 LNHDA, CDR2 SQIVND (reference sequence).

The sequenced sample consisted of CD4+ T cells from blood, cultured in vitro. The receptor was derived from a human donor who had recovered from COVID-19. The chain joins TRBV19 to TRBJ2-1; D is undetermined. CDR3 sequence: CASSMGRPYNEQFF. CDR3 in DNA: TGTGCCAGTAGTATGGGCAGACCCTACAATGAGCAGTTCTTC.